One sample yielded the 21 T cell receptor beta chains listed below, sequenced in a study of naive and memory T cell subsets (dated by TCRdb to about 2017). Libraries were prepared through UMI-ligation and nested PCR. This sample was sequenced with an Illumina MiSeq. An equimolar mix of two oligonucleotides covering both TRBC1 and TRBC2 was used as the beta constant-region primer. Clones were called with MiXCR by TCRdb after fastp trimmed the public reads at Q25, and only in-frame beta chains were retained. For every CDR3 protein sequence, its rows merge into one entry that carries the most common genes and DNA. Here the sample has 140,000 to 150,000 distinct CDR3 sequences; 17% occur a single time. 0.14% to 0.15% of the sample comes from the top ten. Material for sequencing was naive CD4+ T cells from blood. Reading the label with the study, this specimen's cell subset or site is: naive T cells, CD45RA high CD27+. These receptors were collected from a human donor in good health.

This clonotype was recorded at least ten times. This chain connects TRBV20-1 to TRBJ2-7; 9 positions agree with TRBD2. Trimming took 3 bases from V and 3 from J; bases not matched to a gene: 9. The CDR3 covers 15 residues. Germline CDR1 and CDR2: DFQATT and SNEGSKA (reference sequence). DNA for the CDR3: TGCAGTGCTAGCCAAACTAGCGGGTTACACTACGAGCAGTACTTC. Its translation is CSASQTSGLHYEQYF.

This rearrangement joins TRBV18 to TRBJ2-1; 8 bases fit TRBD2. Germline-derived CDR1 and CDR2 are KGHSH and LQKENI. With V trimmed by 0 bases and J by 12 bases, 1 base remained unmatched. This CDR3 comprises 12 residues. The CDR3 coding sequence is TGTGCCAGCTCACCACCGGCGGGAGGGCAGTTCTTC. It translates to CASSPPAGGQFF.

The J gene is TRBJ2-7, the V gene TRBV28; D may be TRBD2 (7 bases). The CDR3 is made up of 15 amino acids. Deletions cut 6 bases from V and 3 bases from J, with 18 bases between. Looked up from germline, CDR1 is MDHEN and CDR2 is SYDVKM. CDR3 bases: TGTGCCAGCAGGAGGAGCGGGACAAGTCACTACGAGCAGTACTTC. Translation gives CASRRSGTSHYEQYF.

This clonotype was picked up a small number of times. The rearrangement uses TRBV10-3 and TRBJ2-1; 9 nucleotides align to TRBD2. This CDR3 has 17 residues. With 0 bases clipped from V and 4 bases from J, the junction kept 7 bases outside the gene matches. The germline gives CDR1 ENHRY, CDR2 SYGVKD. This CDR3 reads CAISESKLAGTYNEQFF. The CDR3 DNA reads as TGTGCCATCAGTGAGTCGAAGCTAGCGGGAACTTACAATGAGCAGTTCTTC.

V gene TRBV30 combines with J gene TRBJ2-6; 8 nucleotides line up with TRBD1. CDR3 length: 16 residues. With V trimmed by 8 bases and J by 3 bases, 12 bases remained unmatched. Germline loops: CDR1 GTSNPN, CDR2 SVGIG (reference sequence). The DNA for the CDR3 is TGTGCCCTCAAGACAGGGGCATCGTTTGGGGCCAACGTCCTGACTTTC. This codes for CALKTGASFGANVLTF.

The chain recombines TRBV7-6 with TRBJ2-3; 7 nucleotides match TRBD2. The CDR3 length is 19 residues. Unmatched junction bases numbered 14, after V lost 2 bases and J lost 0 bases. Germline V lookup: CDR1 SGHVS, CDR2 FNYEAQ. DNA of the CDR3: TGTGCCAGCAGCTTAACCATTTCTAGCGGTGAATCAAGCACAGATACGCAGTATTTT. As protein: CASSLTISSGESSTDTQYF.

The CDR3 DNA follows: TGCGCCAGCAGCTTGGACAGGGGCGTTGGTGATACGCAGTATTTT. The encoded protein is CASSLDRGVGDTQYF. The chain joins TRBV5-1 to TRBJ2-3, with TRBD1 matching 7 bases. Per the germline V gene, CDR1 is SGHRS and CDR2 is YFSETQ. The CDR3 consists of 15 residues. V dropped 0 bases and J dropped 6; count of bases not matched to a gene: 7.

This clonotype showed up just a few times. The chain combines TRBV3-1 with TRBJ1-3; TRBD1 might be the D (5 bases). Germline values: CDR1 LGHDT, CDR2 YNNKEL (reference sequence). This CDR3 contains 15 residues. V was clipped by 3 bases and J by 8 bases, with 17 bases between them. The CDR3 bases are TGTGCCAGCAGCCAGAGGGGAAGGGCTTCGGACACCATATATTTT. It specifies CASSQRGRASDTIYF.

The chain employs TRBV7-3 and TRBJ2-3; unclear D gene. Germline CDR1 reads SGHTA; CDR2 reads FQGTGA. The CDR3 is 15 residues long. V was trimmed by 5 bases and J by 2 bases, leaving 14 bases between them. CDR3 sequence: CASSAFRKVTDTQYF. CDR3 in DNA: TGTGCCAGCAGCGCGTTTCGGAAGGTCACAGATACGCAGTATTTT.

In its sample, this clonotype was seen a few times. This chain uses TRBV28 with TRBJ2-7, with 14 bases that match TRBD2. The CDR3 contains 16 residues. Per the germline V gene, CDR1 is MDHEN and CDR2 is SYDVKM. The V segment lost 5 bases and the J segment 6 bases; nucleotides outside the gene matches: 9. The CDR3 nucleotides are TGTGCCAGCAGTCCTCCTGGGACTAGCGGGAGCATCGAGCAGTACTTC. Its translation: CASSPPGTSGSIEQYF.

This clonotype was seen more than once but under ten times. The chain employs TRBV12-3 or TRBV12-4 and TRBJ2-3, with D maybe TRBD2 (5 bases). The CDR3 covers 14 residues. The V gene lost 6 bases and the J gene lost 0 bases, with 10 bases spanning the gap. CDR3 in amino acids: CASSTLASTDTQYF. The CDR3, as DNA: TGTGCCAGCAGCACTCTAGCTAGCACAGATACGCAGTATTTT.

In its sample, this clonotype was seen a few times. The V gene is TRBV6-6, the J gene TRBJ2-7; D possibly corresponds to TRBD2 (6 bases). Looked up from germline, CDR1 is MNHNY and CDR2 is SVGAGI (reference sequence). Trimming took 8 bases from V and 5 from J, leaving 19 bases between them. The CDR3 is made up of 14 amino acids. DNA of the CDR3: TGTGCCAGCGGTGATGGAGGGTTGGTCCACGAGCAGTACTTC. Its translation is CASGDGGLVHEQYF.

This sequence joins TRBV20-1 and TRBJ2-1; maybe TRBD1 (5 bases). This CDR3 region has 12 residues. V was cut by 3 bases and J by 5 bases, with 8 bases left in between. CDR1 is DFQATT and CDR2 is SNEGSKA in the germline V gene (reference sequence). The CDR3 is CSARDTDNEQFF. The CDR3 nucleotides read TGCAGTGCTAGGGACACAGACAATGAGCAGTTCTTC.

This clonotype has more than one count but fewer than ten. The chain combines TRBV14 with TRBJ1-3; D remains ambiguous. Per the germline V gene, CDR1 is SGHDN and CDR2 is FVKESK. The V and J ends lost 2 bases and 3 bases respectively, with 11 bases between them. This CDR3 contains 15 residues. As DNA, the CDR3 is TGTGCCAGCAGCCAATATTACCGGAATGGAAACACCATATATTTT. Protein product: CASSQYYRNGNTIYF.

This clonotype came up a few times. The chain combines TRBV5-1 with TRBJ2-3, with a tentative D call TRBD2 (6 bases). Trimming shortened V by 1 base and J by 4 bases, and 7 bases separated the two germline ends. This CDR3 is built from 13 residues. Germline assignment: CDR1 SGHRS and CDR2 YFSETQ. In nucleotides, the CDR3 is TGCGCCAGCAGCTTGTGGGGGGCAGATACGCAGTATTTT. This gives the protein CASSLWGADTQYF. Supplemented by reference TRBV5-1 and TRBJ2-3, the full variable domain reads KAGVTQTPRYLIKTRGQQVTLSCSPISGHRSVSWYQQTPGQGLQFLFEYFSETQRNKGNFPGRFSGRQFSNSRSEMNVSTLELGDSALYLCASSLWGADTQYFGPGTRLTVL.

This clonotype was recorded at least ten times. In nucleotides, the CDR3 is TGTGCCAGCACCGGATCCGGTCCAGGGGCCAACGTCCTGACTTTC. The encoded protein is CASTGSGPGANVLTF. The chain joins TRBV28 to TRBJ2-6; D is unresolved. In germline, CDR1 is MDHEN, CDR2 SYDVKM. Trimming stripped 7 bases from V and 4 bases from J, with 14 bases between. This CDR3 spans 15 amino acids.

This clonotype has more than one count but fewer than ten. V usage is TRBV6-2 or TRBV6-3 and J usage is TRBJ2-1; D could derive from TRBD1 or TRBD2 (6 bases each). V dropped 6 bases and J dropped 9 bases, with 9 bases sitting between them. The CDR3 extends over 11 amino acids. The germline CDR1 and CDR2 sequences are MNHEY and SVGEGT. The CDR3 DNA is TGTGCCAGCAGGGGGGGCGGTGAGCAGTTCTTC. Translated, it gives CASRGGGEQFF.

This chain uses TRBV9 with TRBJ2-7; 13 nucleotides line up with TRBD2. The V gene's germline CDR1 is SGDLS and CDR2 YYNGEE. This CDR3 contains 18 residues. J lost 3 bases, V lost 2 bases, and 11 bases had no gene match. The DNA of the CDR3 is TGTGCCAGCAGCGTCGGGACTAGCGGGATCGGATGGGACTACGAGCAGTACTTC. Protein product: CASSVGTSGIGWDYEQYF. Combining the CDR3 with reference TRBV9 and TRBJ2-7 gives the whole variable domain DSGVTQTPKHLITATGQRVTLRCSPRSGDLSVYWYQQSLDQGLQFLIQYYNGEERAKGNILERFSAQQFPDLHSELNLSSLELGDSALYFCASSVGTSGIGWDYEQYFGPGTRLTVT.

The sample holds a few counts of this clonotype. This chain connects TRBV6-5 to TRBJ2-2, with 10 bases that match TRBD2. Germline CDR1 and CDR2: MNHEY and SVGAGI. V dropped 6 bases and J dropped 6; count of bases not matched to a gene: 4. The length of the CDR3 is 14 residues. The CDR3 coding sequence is TGTGCCAGCAGCTCTAGCGGGAGCCCCGGGGAGCTGTTTTTT. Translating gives CASSSSGSPGELFF.

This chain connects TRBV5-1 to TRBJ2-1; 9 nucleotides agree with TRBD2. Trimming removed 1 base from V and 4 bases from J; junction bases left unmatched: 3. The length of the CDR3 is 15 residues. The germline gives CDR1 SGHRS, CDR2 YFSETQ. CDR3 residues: CASSLTSGPYNEQFF. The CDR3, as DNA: TGCGCCAGCAGCTTGACTAGCGGGCCGTACAATGAGCAGTTCTTC.

The CDR3 nucleotides are TGTGCCAGCAGCTTAGGTTTTAGCGGGAGGGCCCACGAGCAGTACTTC. Translating gives CASSLGFSGRAHEQYF. The chain is built from TRBV7-6 and TRBJ2-7; 11 nucleotides match TRBD2. V dropped 1 base and J dropped 5; count of bases not matched to a gene: 7. Per germline, CDR1 SGHVS and CDR2 FNYEAQ. The CDR3 is 16 amino acids.